The 5 T cell receptor beta chains below were found in one sample sequenced in a study of cytomegalovirus exposure and HLA in healthy donors. The PCR contained 60 Vbeta and 13 Jbeta primers. Data came from immunoSEQ multiplex PCR; TCRdb stores just in-frame clones and leaves some out. The data show approximately 60,000 clones, with 80% to 85% seen just once and roughly 1.5% held by the top ten. The sequenced material came from PBMCs. The receptors come from a man younger than 45 in good health and CMV-seronegative.

The rearrangement uses TRBV27 and TRBJ1-3; possibly TRBD1 for D (6 bases). This CDR3 is 13 amino acids long. Trimming removed 7 bases at V and 3 bases at J, with 10 bases between. CDR1 is MNHEY and CDR2 is SMNVEV in the germline V gene (reference sequence). The CDR3 reads CASKLQGGNTIYF. The DNA for the CDR3 is TGTGCCAGCAAACTACAGGGTGGAAACACCATATATTTT.

This chain joins TRBV5-4 and TRBJ2-3; weak D call: TRBD2 (5 bases). Germline CDR1 SGHNT, CDR2 YYREEE (reference sequence). The CDR3 covers 17 residues. V was shortened by 3 bases and J by 0 bases, with 17 bases between the two germline ends. The CDR3 spells CASSSPGGGLSTDTQYF. In DNA form, the CDR3 reads TGTGCCAGCAGCTCGCCCGGAGGTGGGCTAAGCACAGATACGCAGTATTTT. Full variable domain (rest looked up from reference TRBV5-4 and TRBJ2-3): ETGVTQSPTHLIKTRGQQVTLRCSSQSGHNTVSWYQQALGQGPQFIFQYYREEENGRGNFPPRFSGLQFPNYSSELNVNALELDDSALYLCASSSPGGGLSTDTQYFGPGTRLTVL.

The chain couples TRBV5-1 to TRBJ2-5; 8 nucleotides line up with TRBD1. From germline, CDR1 is SGHRS and CDR2 YFSETQ. The CDR3 has 15 amino acids. Losses at the gene ends were 1 base for V and 1 base for J; bases not matched to a gene: 3. The CDR3 nucleotides are TGCGCCAGCAGCTTGAGTGGACAGGGCCAAGAGACCCAGTACTTC. It codes for CASSLSGQGQETQYF.

V gene TRBV14 combines with J gene TRBJ2-2; 8 bases agree with TRBD1. Germline V gene sequence: CDR1 SGHDN, CDR2 FVKESK. The V segment lost 6 bases and the J segment 2 bases; nucleotides outside the gene matches: 5. CDR3 length equals 15 residues. CDR3 sequence reads: CASRGGTGNTGELFF. The CDR3 DNA follows: TGTGCCAGCAGAGGGGGGACAGGAAACACCGGGGAGCTGTTTTTT.

The chain carries TRBV7-3 and TRBJ2-6; D gene ambiguous. The CDR3 extends over 13 amino acids. The ends were cut back, 5 bases at V and 3 bases at J, with 5 bases in the middle. Germline-derived CDR1 and CDR2 are SGHTA and FQGTGA. The CDR3 sequence is CASSVYGANVLTF. Written as DNA, the CDR3 is TGTGCCAGCAGCGTATATGGGGCCAACGTCCTGACTTTC.